A single sample is the source of the 24 T cell receptor beta chains below, sequenced in a study of beta chain features in type 1 diabetes. Study-level results: Moderate but significant shortening of TCRB CDR3s was recorded in all four CD4+ subsets from Type 1 diabetes patients.

For these receptors, no antigen is known. The sequenced template was cDNA made from the entire isolated RNA. Using immunoSEQ multiplex PCR, the repertoire was profiled, and TCRdb retains in-frame clones only, with some absent. The profile shows around 44,000 clones, roughly 70% of them singletons. Source material: Tregs from blood. The receptor set was obtained from a young woman with type 1 diabetes.

The chain has TRBV6-6 and TRBJ2-1; weak D call: TRBD1 (5 bases). V shed 7 bases and J shed 2 bases, with 12 bases lying between them. This CDR3 comprises 14 residues. Germline loops: CDR1 MNHNY, CDR2 SVGAGI (reference sequence). CDR3 bases: TGTGCCAGCAAACTGACAGTGACCTACAATGAGCAGTTCTTC. Amino acids: CASKLTVTYNEQFF.

The rearrangement links TRBV7-9 to TRBJ2-3; 14 bases fit TRBD2. In germline, CDR1 is SEHNR, CDR2 FQNEAQ (reference sequence). CDR3 size: 16 residues. Losses at the gene ends were 6 bases for V and 3 bases for J; bases not matched to a gene: 5. The CDR3 nucleotides are TGTGCCAGCAGTCCCGGGACTAGCGGGAGAACAGATACGCAGTATTTT. This gives the protein CASSPGTSGRTDTQYF.

Only a few counts were recorded for this clone. The chain has TRBV12-5 and TRBJ2-1; 8 bases match TRBD2. Germline V lookup: CDR1 LGHNT, CDR2 FRNRAP. The CDR3 consists of 18 residues. Trimming at V came to 2 bases and at J to 0 bases, leaving 9 bases not matched to a gene. The CDR3 region is CASGLMGGGTHSYNEQFF. CDR3 bases: TGTGCTAGTGGTTTGATGGGCGGGGGGACTCACTCCTACAATGAGCAGTTCTTC.

The genes are TRBV29-1 and TRBJ1-1; D is unclear. The germline CDR1 and CDR2 sequences are SQVTM and ANQGSEA. There are 14 residues in the CDR3. V was clipped by 7 bases and J by 1 base, with 16 bases between them. The CDR3 DNA reads TGCAGCGCTACCGGGCGGGTTACGAACACTGAAGCTTTCTTT. This translates into CSATGRVTNTEAFF.

The chain joins TRBV5-6 to TRBJ2-1; D might be TRBD1 (6 bases). Trimming stripped 2 bases from V and 3 bases from J, with 12 bases between. Germline CDR1 and CDR2: SGHDT and YYEEEE. The CDR3 runs 15 residues. CDR3 sequence (DNA): TGTGCCAGCAGCTTCGTTGGCAGGGGCTACAATGAGCAGTTCTTC. Protein product: CASSFVGRGYNEQFF.

The chain couples TRBV7-9 to TRBJ1-2; 7 positions agree with TRBD1. With 5 bases clipped from V and 4 bases from J, the junction kept 7 bases outside the gene matches. The CDR3 is made up of 14 amino acids. Germline V CDR1 and CDR2: SEHNR, FQNEAQ (reference sequence). This chain's CDR3 is CASSRQGESYGYTF. The CDR3 bases are TGTGCCAGCAGCCGACAGGGAGAGAGCTATGGCTACACCTTC.

The chain's CDR3 is CASSGGGLLLGEQFF. The CDR3 DNA sequence: TGTGCCAGCAGCGGGGGGGGACTACTCCTCGGAGAGCAGTTCTTC. The V gene is TRBV9, the J gene TRBJ2-1, with TRBD2 matching over 7 bases. The CDR3 loop spans 15 amino acids. Germline V CDR1 and CDR2: SGDLS, YYNGEE. The V and J ends lost 3 bases and 10 bases, in that order; junction bases with no gene match: 13.

The rearrangement joins TRBV7-2 to TRBJ2-5; the D gene is possibly TRBD2 (7 bases). Trimming shortened V by 1 base and J by 5 bases, and 11 bases separated the two germline ends. CDR3 size: 14 residues. Germline loops: CDR1 SGHTA, CDR2 FQGNSA. The CDR3 sequence is CASSLVGGLETQYF. The CDR3 coding sequence is TGTGCCAGCAGCTTAGTCGGGGGGCTGGAGACCCAGTACTTC.

V is TRBV6-6 and J is TRBJ1-2; D unclear. The V gene lost 4 bases and the J gene lost 10 bases, with 16 bases spanning the gap. The CDR3 runs to 13 residues. CDR1 and CDR2 from the germline V gene are MNHNY and SVGAGI (reference sequence). CDR3 region: CASSFEPRDDYTF. In nucleotides, the CDR3 is TGTGCCAGCAGTTTCGAACCCCGGGATGACTACACCTTC.

The rearrangement uses TRBV7-9 and TRBJ2-7; 7 nucleotides line up with TRBD1. The V gene end was trimmed by 6 bases and the J gene end by 6 bases; junction bases not matched to a gene: 8. Germline values: CDR1 SEHNR, CDR2 FQNEAQ (reference sequence). The CDR3 totals 13 residues. CDR3 in amino acids: CASRPTGDGEQYF. For the CDR3, the DNA is TGTGCCAGCAGGCCTACAGGGGACGGCGAGCAGTACTTC.

The J gene is TRBJ2-1, the V gene TRBV7-2, with D perhaps matching TRBD2 (5 bases). Per the germline V gene, CDR1 is SGHTA and CDR2 is FQGNSA. There are 14 residues in the CDR3. V was shortened by 5 bases and J by 2 bases, with 10 bases between the two germline ends. The CDR3 bases are TGTGCCAGCAGCCCAGGCGGGCCCTACAATGAGCAGTTCTTC. This sequence encodes CASSPGGPYNEQFF.

The V call is TRBV13, the J call TRBJ1-2; D is unresolved. In germline, CDR1 is PRHDT, CDR2 FYEKMQ (reference sequence). V was shortened by 0 bases and J by 4 bases, with 12 bases between the two germline ends. CDR3 length equals 15 residues. The chain's CDR3 is CASSLGGEAAYGYTF. In DNA, the CDR3 is TGTGCCAGCAGCTTAGGCGGGGAGGCGGCCTATGGCTACACCTTC.

The V and J genes are TRBV4-1 and TRBJ1-5; D gene ambiguous. Looked up from germline, CDR1 is MGHRA and CDR2 is YSYEKL. The CDR3 contains 15 residues. Trimming took off 0 bases at V and 1 base at J, with 7 bases between the two ends. The chain's CDR3 is CASSQDLRSNQPQHF. CDR3 nucleotides: TGCGCCAGCAGCCAAGATCTCAGGAGCAATCAGCCCCAGCATTTT.

This clone has only a few counts. The chain uses TRBV18 and TRBJ1-2, with a possible D match to TRBD1 (6 bases). Per germline, CDR1 KGHSH and CDR2 LQKENI. The CDR3 totals 13 residues. V shed 6 bases and J shed 3 bases, with 11 bases lying between them. CDR3: CASSKAGDYGYTF. The DNA for the CDR3 is TGTGCCAGCTCCAAGGCAGGGGACTATGGCTACACCTTC.

A few counts support this clone. The CDR3 spells CASTGGLAVNEQFF. DNA for the CDR3: TGTGCCAGCACCGGAGGACTAGCAGTCAATGAGCAGTTCTTC. The chain employs TRBV25-1 and TRBJ2-1, with TRBD2 matching over 8 bases. Germline loops: CDR1 MGHDK, CDR2 SYGVNS. J lost 6 bases, V lost 7 bases, and 8 bases had no gene match. This CDR3 comprises 14 residues.

The chain carries TRBV5-1 and TRBJ2-2, with D tentatively TRBD1 (6 bases). The V and J ends lost 0 bases and 4 bases respectively, with 10 bases between them. The CDR3 runs 15 residues. CDR1 and CDR2 from the germline V gene are SGHRS and YFSETQ. CDR3 sequence: CASSLGQEITGELFF. Here the CDR3 DNA reads TGCGCCAGCAGCTTGGGACAGGAGATCACCGGGGAGCTGTTTTTT. Using reference TRBV5-1 and TRBJ2-2 for the parts outside the CDR3, the full variable domain is KAGVTQTPRYLIKTRGQQVTLSCSPISGHRSVSWYQQTPGQGLQFLFEYFSETQRNKGNFPGRFSGRQFSNSRSEMNVSTLELGDSALYLCASSLGQEITGELFFGEGSRLTVL.

This chain connects TRBV11-1 to TRBJ1-2; D remains unclear. V was clipped by 2 bases and J by 6 bases, with 16 bases between them. Per germline, CDR1 SGHAT and CDR2 FQDESV (reference sequence). CDR3 length: 15 residues. CDR3 nucleotides: TGTGCCAGCAGCTTACCCGGCGTGGACGGGGATGGCTACACCTTC. It encodes CASSLPGVDGDGYTF.

This CDR3 reads CASSLDRVEKLFF. The CDR3 nucleotides read TGTGCCAGCAGCTTAGACAGGGTTGAAAAACTGTTTTTT. The rearrangement joins TRBV7-9 to TRBJ1-4, with a tentative D call TRBD1 (6 bases). The CDR3 has 13 residues. The germline CDR1 and CDR2 sequences are SEHNR and FQNEAQ (reference sequence). V was clipped by 1 base and J by 7 bases, with 7 bases between them.

The gene calls are TRBV7-9 and TRBJ2-7; 7 bases line up with TRBD1. The CDR3 has 15 amino acids. Germline loops: CDR1 SEHNR, CDR2 FQNEAQ (reference sequence). V lost 5 bases to trimming and J lost 0 bases; unmatched junction nucleotides: 7. The CDR3 nucleotides read TGTGCCAGCAGCGCAACGAGGACAGGCTCCTACGAGCAGTACTTC. This encodes CASSATRTGSYEQYF.

V gene TRBV7-6 combines with J gene TRBJ2-7; possible D gene TRBD1, 5 bases. V lost 1 base to trimming and J lost 0 bases, with 10 bases between them. This CDR3 is built from 15 residues. Germline V lookup: CDR1 SGHVS, CDR2 FNYEAQ. CDR3 residues: CASSLEGASSYEQYF. Written as DNA, the CDR3 is TGTGCCAGCAGCTTAGAAGGGGCCAGCTCCTACGAGCAGTACTTC. The variable domain in full, completed from reference TRBV7-6 and TRBJ2-7, reads GAGVSQSPRYKVTKRGQDVALRCDPISGHVSLYWYRQALGQGPEFLTYFNYEAQQDKSGLPNDRFSAERPEGSISTLTIQRTEQRDSAMYRCASSLEGASSYEQYFGPGTRLTVT.

The CDR3 DNA reads as TGCAGCGTTGCCGGACAGGGGTGGTCCGAGCAGTACTTC. Translation: CSVAGQGWSEQYF. The gene calls are TRBV29-1 and TRBJ2-7, with 9 bases that match TRBD1. J was trimmed by 6 bases and V by 4 bases; bases with no gene match: 7. CDR1 and CDR2 (germline): SQVTM, ANQGSEA. CDR3 length equals 13 residues.

This sequence joins TRBV7-8 and TRBJ2-1; no firm D call. Trimming removed 5 bases at V and 8 bases at J, with 19 bases between. Germline-derived CDR1 and CDR2 are SGHVS and FQNEAQ. The CDR3 consists of 15 residues. CDR3 in DNA: TGTGCCAGCAGCGGTTCAGGAAAAATAACTTATGAGCAGTTCTTC. Its protein product is CASSGSGKITYEQFF.

This clone was counted once. This same CDR3 is encoded by further DNA sequences in the sample. The chain combines TRBV4-3 with TRBJ1-6, with D possibly being TRBD1 (6 bases). The CDR3 length is 14 residues. Germline V CDR1 and CDR2: LGHNA, YSLEER. V lost 2 bases to trimming and J lost 6 bases, with 8 bases between them. The CDR3 DNA reads TGCGCCAGCAGCCAACCAGGGGTTAATTCACCCCTCCACTTT. Residues: CASSQPGVNSPLHF.

The chain joins TRBV2 to TRBJ1-2; 9 bases fit TRBD1. CDR1 and CDR2 (germline): SNHLY, FYNNEI. After removal of 6 bases from V and 4 bases from J, the junction contained 3 bases not matched to a gene. The CDR3 totals 13 residues. The CDR3 DNA reads TGTGCCAGCAGAGCGACAGGGGGCTATGGCTACACCTTC. Translated, it gives CASRATGGYGYTF.